This T cell receptor beta chain was sequenced in a study of CD8 T cells in ankylosing spondylitis. General study points: Characteristic of ankylosing spondylitis blood, it appeared, was a TCR beta motif comprising about eight highly homologous variants.

TCRdb reprocessed the 5' RACE reads via MiXCR and lists one record per CDR3 protein. The sample has fewer than 250,000 distinct CDR3 sequences, roughly 32% seen once; the top ten hold about 4.2%. The CDR3 totals 14 residues. V lost 3 bases and J lost 8; bases outside the gene matches: 7. This clonotype was found a few times. The antigen remains unidentified. The specimen was blood, either unsorted or a sorted T cell fraction (not recorded which). The sequence was obtained from a male donor with ankylosing spondylitis or in good health (not recorded which). The chain carries TRBV12-3 or TRBV12-4 and TRBJ1-2; 9 positions match TRBD1. The CDR3 reads CASSFAGQGDGYTF. The CDR3 DNA follows: TGTGCCAGCAGTTTCGCGGGACAGGGAGACGGCTACACCTTC.